This TCR beta chain was documented in a study of cytomegalovirus exposure and HLA in healthy donors. Regarding the study as a whole: The study put 150 to 200 TCR beta chains on its list as cytomegalovirus-associated.

CDR1 is SEHNR and CDR2 is FQNEAQ in the germline V gene (reference sequence). CDR3 length equals 15 residues. V gave up 4 bases and J gave up 5 bases; unmatched junction bases: 7. Details on this clone: What it binds is unknown.

Assay used: immunoSEQ multiplex PCR; TCRdb lists only in-frame clones, some missing. The sample lists fewer than 150,000 clones, almost 90% occurring once. This clonotype originated in a woman under 30 in good health and CMV-seropositive. This chain joins TRBV7-9 and TRBJ1-2, with 10 bases matching TRBD1. Sequenced input: PBMCs. CDR3 in amino acids: CASSSRQGARYGYTF. The CDR3 DNA reads as TGTGCCAGCAGCTCAAGACAGGGGGCGCGTTATGGCTACACCTTC.